Given below is one TCR beta chain in context. Its antigen is undetermined. This sample was included in a study of shared clonotypes between healthy human individuals. The study, taken as a whole, reports: Clonotypes that were shared across a handful of donors made up around 5% of naive CD4 clonotypes. Generation probabilities of non-shared clonotypes were lower (relative to those shared by all four donors).

Healthy and HIV-negative, the adult donors had no recent acute infections or vaccinations. Per the germline V gene, CDR1 is SGDLS and CDR2 is YYNGEE. This CDR3 has 16 residues. V lost 0 bases to trimming and J lost 0 bases, with 10 bases between them. Assay execution proceeded at the deep level. The protocol was immunoSEQ multiplex PCR, while the TCRdb copy is restricted to in-frame clones and leaves out a portion. The repertoire has about 2.4 million clones, over 85% of them found once; the top ten carry roughly 0.13%. The TCR sequence derives from a man younger than 35 in good health. What was sequenced was naive CD4+ T cells sorted from blood. This sample's subset: CD45RA+ positively selected. The J gene is TRBJ1-3, the V gene TRBV9, with D tentatively TRBD1 (5 bases). CDR3 sequence reads: CASSVGGESSGNTIYF. DNA for the CDR3: TGTGCCAGCAGCGTAGGGGGGGAAAGCTCTGGAAACACCATATATTTT.